This T cell receptor beta chain was recorded in a study of T cells in Graves' hyperthyroidism and ophthalmopathy. Germline CDR1 and CDR2: SGHRS and YFSETQ. The CDR3 runs 15 residues. After removal of 4 bases from V and 1 base from J, the junction contained 7 bases not matched to a gene. This clonotype came up many times. No antigen is known for it. Using RNA transcripts as the source, TCR beta CDR3 regions were amplified. First-round RT-PCR of the TCR CDR3 relied on the HTBI primer set. TCRdb called the multiplex PCR reads again in MiXCR, with one record for every CDR3 protein. The sample consists of hundreds of thousands of distinct CDR3 sequences, around 17% of them appearing once. Whole-study findings and limits: Blood also showed most of the thyroid clonotypes that were expanded above 0.001. Ophthalmopathy and stable hyperthyroidism were separated by a 13 V-J model.

The TCR originated in a man between 40 and 49 years old with Graves' hyperthyroidism. The sequenced material came from blood. The chain has TRBV5-1 and TRBJ1-1; TRBD1 aligns across 7 bases. The CDR3 bases are TGCGCCAGCAGCCTGGACAGGACCCAGAACACTGAAGCTTTCTTT. Translated, it gives CASSLDRTQNTEAFF.